The clone carrying this TCR beta chain occurred a few times. The antigen is unknown. This entry comes from a study of T-cell reconstitution after alpha-beta-depleted transplantation in children. The TCRbeta library was prepared with unique molecular identifiers. TCRdb ran MiXCR on the PCR reads and lists one entry per CDR3 protein. The sample includes about 580,000 distinct CDR3 sequences, around 23% seen only once; the top ten take 13% to 15%. Study-level findings and limits: Diversity and T-cell counts at one year after transplant derived mostly from new T cells.

This CDR3 has 14 amino acids. V lost 8 bases, J lost 8 bases, and 18 bases lay in between. Germline CDR1 is MNHEY and CDR2 is SMNVEV (reference sequence). V and J are TRBV27 and TRBJ2-2; either TRBD1 or TRBD2 may supply D (6 bases each). The receptor comes from a boy younger than two who had a stem cell transplant for acute myeloid leukemia, so the T cells may come from the graft donor. Sequenced here: PBMCs, mostly from graft donor cells, sampled 360 days after TCRalphabeta/CD19-depleted stem cell transplant. The CDR3 loop is CASYPQGGTGELFF. The CDR3 DNA sequence: TGTGCCAGCTATCCACAGGGCGGGACTGGGGAGCTGTTTTTT.